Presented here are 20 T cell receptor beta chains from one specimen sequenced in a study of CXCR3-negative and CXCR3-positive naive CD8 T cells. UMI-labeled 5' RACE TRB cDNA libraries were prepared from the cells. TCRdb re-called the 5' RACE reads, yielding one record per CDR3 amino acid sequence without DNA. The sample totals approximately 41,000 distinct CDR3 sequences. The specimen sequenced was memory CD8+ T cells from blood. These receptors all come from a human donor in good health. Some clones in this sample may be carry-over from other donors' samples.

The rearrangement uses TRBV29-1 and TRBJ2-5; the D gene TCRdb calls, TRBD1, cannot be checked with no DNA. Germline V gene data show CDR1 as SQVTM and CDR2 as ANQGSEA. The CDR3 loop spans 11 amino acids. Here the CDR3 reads CSVPAMETQYF.

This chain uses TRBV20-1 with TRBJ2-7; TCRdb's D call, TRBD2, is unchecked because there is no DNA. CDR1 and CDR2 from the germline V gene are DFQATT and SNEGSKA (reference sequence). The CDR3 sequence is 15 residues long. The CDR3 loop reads CSASPGTIGSYEQYF.

CDR3 loop: CASSQDQGTGATEAFF. The chain carries TRBV4-2 and TRBJ1-1; as DNA is missing, the TRBD1 call by TCRdb cannot be tested. The CDR3 is 16 residues long. From germline, CDR1 is LGHNA and CDR2 YNFKEQ.

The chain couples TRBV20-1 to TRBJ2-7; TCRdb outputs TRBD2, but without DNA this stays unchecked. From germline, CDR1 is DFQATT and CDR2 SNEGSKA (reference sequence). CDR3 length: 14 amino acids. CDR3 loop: CSALGLAGEHEQYF.

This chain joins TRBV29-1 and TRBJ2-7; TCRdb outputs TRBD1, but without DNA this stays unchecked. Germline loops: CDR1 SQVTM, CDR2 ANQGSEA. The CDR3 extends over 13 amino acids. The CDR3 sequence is CSVQSAGFYEQYF.

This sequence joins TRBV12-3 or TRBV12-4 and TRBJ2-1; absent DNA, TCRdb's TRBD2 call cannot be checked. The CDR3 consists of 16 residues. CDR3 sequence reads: CASSTLGLAGYNEQFF.

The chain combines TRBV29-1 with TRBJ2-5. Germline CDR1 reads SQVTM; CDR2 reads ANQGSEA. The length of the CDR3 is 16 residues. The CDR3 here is CSVEDPSSRRQETQYF.

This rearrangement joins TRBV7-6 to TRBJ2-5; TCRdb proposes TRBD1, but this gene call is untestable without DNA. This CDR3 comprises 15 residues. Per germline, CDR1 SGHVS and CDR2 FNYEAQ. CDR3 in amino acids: CASSSDRGIRETQYF.

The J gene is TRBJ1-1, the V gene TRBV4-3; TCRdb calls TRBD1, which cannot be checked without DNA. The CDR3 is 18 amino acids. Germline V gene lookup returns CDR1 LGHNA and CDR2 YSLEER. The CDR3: CASSQDEPRQGAYTEAFF.

The CDR3 spells CASSLAGLGIHEQYF. V and J are TRBV5-1 and TRBJ2-7. Germline V CDR1 and CDR2: SGHRS, YFSETQ. The CDR3 spans 15 residues.

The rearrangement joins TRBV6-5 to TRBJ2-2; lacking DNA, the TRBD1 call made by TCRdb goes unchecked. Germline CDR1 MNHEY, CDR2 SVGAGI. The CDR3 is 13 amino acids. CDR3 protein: CASSYRADGELFF.

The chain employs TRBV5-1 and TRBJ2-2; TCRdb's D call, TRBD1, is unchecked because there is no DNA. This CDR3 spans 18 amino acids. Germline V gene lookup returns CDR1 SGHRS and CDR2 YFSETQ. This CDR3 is CASSPPGTEDFPTGELFF.

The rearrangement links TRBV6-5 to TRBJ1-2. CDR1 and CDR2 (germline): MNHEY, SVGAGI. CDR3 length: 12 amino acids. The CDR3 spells CASSYYGYGYTF.

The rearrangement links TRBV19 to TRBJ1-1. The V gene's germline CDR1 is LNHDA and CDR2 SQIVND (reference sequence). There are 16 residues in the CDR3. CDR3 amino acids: CASSDDSGGWGTEAFF.

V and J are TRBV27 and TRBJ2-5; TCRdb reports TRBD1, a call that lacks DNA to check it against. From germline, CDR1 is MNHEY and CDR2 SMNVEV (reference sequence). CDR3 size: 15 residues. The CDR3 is CASSERQGIKETQYF.

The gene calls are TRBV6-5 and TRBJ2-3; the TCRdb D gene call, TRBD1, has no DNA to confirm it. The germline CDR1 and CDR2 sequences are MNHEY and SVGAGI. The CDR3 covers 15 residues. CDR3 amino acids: CASSPTGQTTDTQYF.

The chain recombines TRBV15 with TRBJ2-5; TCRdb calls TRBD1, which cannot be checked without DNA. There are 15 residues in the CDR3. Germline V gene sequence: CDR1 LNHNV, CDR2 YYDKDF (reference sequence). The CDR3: CATSRDFEGAKTQYF.

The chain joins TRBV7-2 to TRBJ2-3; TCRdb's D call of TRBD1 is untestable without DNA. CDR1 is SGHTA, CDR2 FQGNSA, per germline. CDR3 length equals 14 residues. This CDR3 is CASPAGTVTDTQYF.

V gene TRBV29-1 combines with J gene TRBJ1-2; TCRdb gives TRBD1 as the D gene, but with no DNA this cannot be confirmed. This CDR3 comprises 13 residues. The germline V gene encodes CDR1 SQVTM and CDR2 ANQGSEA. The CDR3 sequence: CSVDGDRGYGYTF.

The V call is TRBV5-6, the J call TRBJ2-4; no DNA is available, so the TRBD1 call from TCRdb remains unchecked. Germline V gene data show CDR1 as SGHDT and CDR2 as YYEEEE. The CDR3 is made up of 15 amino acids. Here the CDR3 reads CASSTPGQGEDIQYF.